A selection of T cell receptor beta chains follows, all from one sample in a study of T cell responses to AZD1222 COVID-19 vaccine. The data were produced by immunoSEQ multiplex PCR, yet TCRdb's version contains in-frame clones alone and is incomplete. The sample has nearly 110,000 clones, approximately 86% seen once. This specimen consisted of peripheral blood, obtained on day 0 of AZD1222 vaccination. All receptors derive from an adult in good health. CDR3s include the opening cysteine and the closing phenylalanine or tryptophan. The D gene is left open where the match is weak. Rows give clone size only sometimes, using once, few, many, or a class for an expanded clone.

cdr3_aa	cdr3_nt	cdr3_length	j_call	d_call	clone_size	v_call
CASSLTSQPLHF	TGTGCCAGCAGCCTAACCAGTCAACCCCTCCACTTT	12	TRBJ1-6	NA	NA	TRBV11-2
CASSLDTVQPQHF	TGTGCCAGCAGCTTAGATACTGTCCAGCCCCAGCATTTT	13	TRBJ1-5	NA	NA	TRBV11-2
CASSRGRDTQYF	TGTGCCAGCTCTCGGGGTAGGGATACGCAGTATTTT	12	TRBJ2-3	NA	NA	TRBV14
CASHYGSYGYTF	TGTGCCAGCCACTACGGGAGCTATGGCTACACCTTC	12	TRBJ1-2	NA	NA	TRBV19
CASSLSTNEQFF	TGCGCCAGCAGCTTGAGCACTAATGAGCAGTTCTTC	12	TRBJ2-1	NA	NA	TRBV5-1
CASSLVRYEQYF	TGTGCCAGCAGCCTAGTTCGCTACGAGCAGTACTTC	12	TRBJ2-7	NA	NA	TRBV3-1/TRBV3-2
CASSRTSGRGEQYF	TGTGCCAGCAGCCGGACTAGCGGGAGGGGCGAGCAGTACTTC	14	TRBJ2-7	TRBD2	NA	TRBV5-5
CASSFYRIAYEQYF	TGTGCCAGCAGCTTTTACAGGATCGCCTACGAGCAGTACTTC	14	TRBJ2-7	NA	few	TRBV6-2/TRBV6-3
CATRQGGTEAFF	TGTGCCACCAGACAGGGAGGCACTGAAGCTTTCTTT	12	TRBJ1-1	TRBD1	few	TRBV27
CASAPPSLDGYTF	TGTGCCAGCGCACCACCCTCATTGGATGGCTACACCTTC	13	TRBJ1-2	NA	NA	TRBV18
CASSYGVGGATEAFF	TGTGCCAGCAGTTACGGAGTTGGGGGGGCGACTGAAGCTTTCTTT	15	TRBJ1-1	NA	NA	TRBV6-5
CASSARGRRGLFSPLHF	TGTGCCAGTAGTGCCCGGGGCCGCAGGGGGCTCTTTTCACCCCTCCACTTT	17	TRBJ1-6	TRBD1	few	TRBV19
CASSPLGTVDTQYF	TGTGCCAGCTCACCATTGGGGACAGTCGATACGCAGTATTTT	14	TRBJ2-3	TRBD1	NA	TRBV18
CASSYSIRGADYGYTF	TGTGCCAGCAGTTACTCGATTCGGGGGGCCGACTATGGCTACACCTTC	16	TRBJ1-2	NA	NA	TRBV6-5
CSASPSGENTGELFF	TGCAGTGCTAGTCCTAGCGGGGAGAACACCGGGGAGCTGTTTTTT	15	TRBJ2-2	TRBD2	NA	TRBV20-1
CASRTGGEIGYTF	TGTGCCAGCAGAACAGGGGGCGAGATTGGCTACACCTTC	13	TRBJ1-2	TRBD1	NA	TRBV12-3/TRBV12-4